The 29 T cell receptor beta chains listed next were all sequenced from one sample in a study of blood T cells in healthy people across ages. Combining a sample-barcoded 5' primer with a J-beta primer mix, a second PCR ran for roughly 6 to 12 cycles. TCRdb re-analysed the 5' RACE reads in MiXCR, keeping a single row per CDR3 protein. Found here are some 1.6 million distinct CDR3 sequences, approximately 32% of them singletons; the top ten hold about 11%. Sequencing input: blood. The origin of the receptors is a woman aged 25 to 39 in good health.

The V call is TRBV11-2, the J call TRBJ1-1, with unresolved D. Germline CDR1 is SGHAT and CDR2 is FQNNGV. The germline V and J ends were trimmed by 3 bases and 4 bases, with 6 bases remaining between them. This CDR3 contains 12 residues. The CDR3 loop is CASSFAVTEAFF. Here the CDR3 DNA reads TGTGCCAGCAGCTTCGCGGTCACTGAAGCTTTCTTT.

This clonotype has just a few counts. The chain links TRBV10-3 to TRBJ1-2; D not resolved. The CDR3 loop spans 14 amino acids. CDR1 is ENHRY and CDR2 is SYGVKD in the germline V gene. Between the trimmed V and J ends, which lost 3 bases and 4 bases, there was a span of 12 bases. In DNA form, the CDR3 reads TGTGCCATCAGTGAAAACCAAATGATCTATGGCTACACCTTC. This translates into CAISENQMIYGYTF.

The rearrangement uses TRBV28 and TRBJ2-1; the match to TRBD2 covers 10 bases. The germline V gene has CDR1 MDHEN and CDR2 SYDVKM. V lost 4 bases, J lost 6 bases, and 9 bases stayed unmatched. The CDR3 has 16 amino acids. CDR3 loop: CASSSSVAGGGNEQFF. The CDR3 DNA follows: TGTGCCAGCAGTTCGAGCGTAGCGGGAGGCGGCAATGAGCAGTTCTTC.

This clonotype was observed a handful of times. This chain links TRBV15 with TRBJ2-3; 10 nucleotides match TRBD2. The CDR3 has 16 amino acids. V trimming: 0 bases; J trimming: 9 bases; junction bases outside the gene matches: 9. The germline CDR1 and CDR2 sequences are LNHNV and YYDKDF (reference sequence). The CDR3 is CATSRDTLAGEGTQYF. DNA for the CDR3: TGTGCCACCAGCAGAGATACCCTAGCGGGGGAGGGAACGCAGTATTTT.

This clonotype was recorded a few times. V gene TRBV5-1 combines with J gene TRBJ2-5; D is unresolved. Germline V gives CDR1 SGHRS, CDR2 YFSETQ. Trimming removed 1 base at V and 11 bases at J, with 15 bases between. CDR3 size: 13 residues. Here the CDR3 DNA reads TGCGCCAGCAGCTTGATTTCGGGTGCTGAGCAGTACTTC. Translated: CASSLISGAEQYF.

Concerning this clonotype itself: Since no conserved phenylalanine or tryptophan closes the CDR3, a read error is the likely cause. This chain uses TRBV6-5 with TRBJ2-1; 8 bases are shared with TRBD1. This CDR3 is 14 amino acids long. V was pared by 6 bases and J by 6 bases, with 7 bases of the junction left unmatched. Germline V gene sequence: CDR1 MNHEY, CDR2 SVGAGI. The CDR3 nucleotides are TGTGCCAGCAGCCGAGGACAGGGAGGCAATGAGCAGTTCTTA. It yields the protein CASSRGQGGNEQFL.

The chain joins TRBV6-1 to TRBJ2-1, with D maybe TRBD1 (6 bases). Germline loops: CDR1 MNHNS, CDR2 SASEGT. The V gene lost 4 bases and the J gene lost 5 bases, with 12 bases spanning the gap. The CDR3 has 14 residues. The CDR3 DNA is TGTGCCAGCAGTGGCTGGGGGCGTAACAATGAGCAGTTCTTC. It is translated as CASSGWGRNNEQFF.

The CDR3 region is CSARMGGIEKLFF. In DNA form, the CDR3 reads TGCAGTGCTAGAATGGGGGGGATAGAAAAACTGTTTTTT. This chain joins TRBV20-1 and TRBJ1-4; weak D call: TRBD1 (5 bases). Germline CDR1 reads DFQATT; CDR2 reads SNEGSKA (reference sequence). Trimming took 2 bases from V and 8 from J, leaving 12 bases between them. The CDR3 has 13 amino acids.

The chain employs TRBV18 and TRBJ2-1; TRBD1 matches 8 bases. J was trimmed by 8 bases and V by 2 bases; bases with no gene match: 11. This CDR3 region has 16 residues. CDR1 is KGHSH and CDR2 is LQKENI in the germline V gene. The CDR3 nucleotides read TGTGCCAGCTCACCATCAGGCAGGGGGCAATACTATGAGCAGTTCTTC. This translates into CASSPSGRGQYYEQFF.

This clonotype appeared a few times. The chain has TRBV4-2 and TRBJ2-7; 7 nucleotides line up with TRBD2. The J segment lost 2 bases and the V segment lost 0 bases, leaving 4 bases of the junction unmatched. The CDR3 loop spans 15 amino acids. Germline CDR1 is LGHNA and CDR2 is YNFKEQ. CDR3 in DNA: TGTGCCAGCAGCCAAGAGAGGGCGGGGGCCTACGAGCAGTACTTC. It codes for CASSQERAGAYEQYF.

The table lists this clonotype with a count of one. The V and J genes are TRBV10-3 and TRBJ1-1; the D gene is possibly TRBD1 (6 bases). CDR3 length: 16 residues. The germline V and J ends were trimmed by 1 base and 0 bases, with 12 bases remaining between them. Germline CDR1 reads ENHRY; CDR2 reads SYGVKD. The CDR3 DNA reads as TGTGCCATCAGTGAGTTCGGGGGCCAAATGAACACTGAAGCTTTCTTT. It codes for CAISEFGGQMNTEAFF.

The rearrangement uses TRBV29-1 and TRBJ1-4, with TRBD1 matching 9 bases. CDR3 length equals 16 residues. Losses at the gene ends were 6 bases for V and 4 bases for J; bases not matched to a gene: 12. CDR1 is SQVTM and CDR2 is ANQGSEA in the germline V gene. CDR3 nucleotides: TGCAGCGTCTCAAAGGACAGGGGAGGTGATAATGAAAAACTGTTTTTT. Translation gives CSVSKDRGGDNEKLFF.

This chain uses TRBV6-2 or TRBV6-3 with TRBJ2-1, with 11 nucleotides matching TRBD2. With V trimmed by 6 bases and J by 1 base, 5 bases remained unmatched. The CDR3 length is 16 residues. Germline CDR1 reads MNHEY; CDR2 reads SVGEGT. The CDR3 nucleotides are TGTGCCAGCAGCATACTAGCGGGAGTGTCCTACAATGAGCAGTTCTTC. Protein sequence: CASSILAGVSYNEQFF.

The chain has TRBV2 and TRBJ1-2; D ambiguous. The CDR3 is 12 residues long. Germline V gene lookup returns CDR1 SNHLY and CDR2 FYNNEI. Trimming took 6 bases from V and 6 from J, leaving 11 bases between them. CDR3 in DNA: TGTGCCAGCAGGGGCGGAAGAGATGGCTACACCTTC. Translation gives CASRGGRDGYTF.

The CDR3: CSARDRTGWETQYF. Here the CDR3 DNA reads TGCAGTGCTAGAGATAGGACGGGATGGGAGACCCAGTACTTC. The rearrangement uses TRBV20-1 and TRBJ2-5; TRBD2 might be the D (5 bases). The CDR3 loop spans 14 amino acids. The V and J ends lost 0 bases and 5 bases respectively, with 13 bases between them. CDR1 and CDR2 from the germline V gene are DFQATT and SNEGSKA (reference sequence).

This clonotype was counted many times. The chain uses TRBV5-6 and TRBJ2-5, with 12 bases lining up with TRBD2. Trimming cost V 6 bases and J 4 bases; bases outside gene matches: 16. CDR3 length equals 18 residues. Germline lookup yields CDR1 SGHDT and CDR2 YYEEEE. The CDR3 sequence is CASTVRTSGMRKGETQYF. The CDR3 DNA sequence: TGTGCCAGCACCGTGAGGACTAGCGGGATGCGGAAGGGAGAGACCCAGTACTTC.

This clonotype was seen a handful of times. V usage is TRBV7-2 and J usage is TRBJ2-1; possible D gene TRBD2, 6 bases. The CDR3 contains 15 residues. Germline V gene sequence: CDR1 SGHTA, CDR2 FQGNSA. The germline V and J ends were trimmed by 4 bases and 4 bases, with 14 bases remaining between them. The CDR3 protein is CASSWRASAYNEQFF. CDR3 in DNA: TGTGCCAGCAGCTGGCGGGCTAGCGCGTACAATGAGCAGTTCTTC.

This clonotype turned up a few times. The J gene is TRBJ1-6, the V gene TRBV5-1; perhaps TRBD1 as D (6 bases). V was cut by 3 bases and J by 8 bases, with 18 bases left in between. The CDR3 runs 16 residues. Germline CDR1 reads SGHRS; CDR2 reads YFSETQ. The CDR3 is CASSSGGQSTHSPLHF. The CDR3 DNA follows: TGCGCCAGCAGCTCGGGAGGACAGTCGACCCATTCACCCCTCCACTTT.

With regard to this clonotype: This may stem from a read error, because a much larger clone lies one nucleotide away. The chain joins TRBV7-9 to TRBJ2-7; no definite D call. The DNA end is a closer match to TRBJ2-5, so the J assignment may be wrong. From germline, CDR1 is SEHNR and CDR2 FQNEAQ (reference sequence). The CDR3 totals 15 residues. The DNA of the CDR3 is TGTGCCAGCAGCTTCCTAACGGCCTCGGCGGAGACCCAGTACTTC. Residues: CASSFLTASAETQYF.

The chain links TRBV4-2 to TRBJ2-7, with a tentative D call TRBD1 (5 bases). CDR1 and CDR2 from the germline V gene are LGHNA and YNFKEQ. The V end lost 0 bases, the J end lost 4 bases, and 10 bases lay between the germline ends. The CDR3 spans 14 residues. CDR3 sequence (DNA): TGTGCCAGCAGCCAAGATTCAGGGCAATACGAGCAGTACTTC. It translates to CASSQDSGQYEQYF.

This chain joins TRBV28 and TRBJ2-1, with 8 bases fitting TRBD1. Germline V gene lookup returns CDR1 MDHEN and CDR2 SYDVKM. J was trimmed by 7 bases and V by 5 bases; bases with no gene match: 10. This CDR3 region has 15 residues. The CDR3 DNA follows: TGTGCCAGCAGTCCCCGGGACAGGCGAGGTAATGAGCAGTTCTTC. It encodes CASSPRDRRGNEQFF. Combining the CDR3 with reference TRBV28 and TRBJ2-1 gives the whole variable domain DVKVTQSSRYLVKRTGEKVFLECVQDMDHENMFWYRQDPGLGLRLIYFSYDVKMKEKGDIPEGYSVSREKKERFSLILESASTNQTSMYLCASSPRDRRGNEQFFGPGTRLTVL.

To note about this clonotype: This may be a read error, as it is one base from a much larger clone. J is TRBJ2-5 and V is TRBV29-1; 7 bases are a match to TRBD1. This CDR3 has 15 amino acids. Germline assignment: CDR1 SQVTM and CDR2 ANQGSEA. V lost 5 bases to trimming and J lost 2 bases; unmatched junction nucleotides: 11. DNA of the CDR3: TGCAGCGTTAAGCCGATACCGGGACAGCAAGAGACCCAGTACTTC. This gives the protein CSVKPIPGQQETQYF.

Details on this clonotype: This sequence may be a read error, since a much larger clone differs from it by one base. The V and J genes are TRBV12-3 or TRBV12-4 and TRBJ2-1, with a possible D match to TRBD2 (5 bases). The CDR3 runs to 14 residues. CDR3 sequence (DNA): TGTGCCAGCGGTTTAGCGTCGGGGTACAATGAGCAGTTCTTC. Translating it yields CASGLASGYNEQFF.

The rearrangement joins TRBV3-1 to TRBJ2-7; D gene unclear. The V end lost 3 bases, the J end lost 2 bases, and 8 bases lay between the germline ends. The CDR3 loop spans 13 amino acids. The germline V gene has CDR1 LGHDT and CDR2 YNNKEL (reference sequence). The CDR3 sequence is CASSHSKTYEQYF. The CDR3 bases are TGTGCCAGCAGCCACAGTAAAACCTACGAGCAGTACTTC.

The chain combines TRBV18 with TRBJ2-1; D remains ambiguous. CDR3 length equals 15 residues. Trimming left V 2 bases short and J 0 bases short, with 8 bases between. CDR1 and CDR2 from the germline V gene are KGHSH and LQKENI. In nucleotides, the CDR3 is TGTGCCAGCTCACCAGATATTATCTCCTACAATGAGCAGTTCTTC. It translates to CASSPDIISYNEQFF.

J is TRBJ1-5 and V is TRBV20-1; TRBD1 matches 9 bases. This CDR3 has 17 residues. With 5 bases clipped from V and 0 bases from J, the junction kept 11 bases outside the gene matches. Germline CDR1 reads DFQATT; CDR2 reads SNEGSKA (reference sequence). CDR3 in amino acids: CSASPGQGQYSNQPQHF. CDR3 bases: TGCAGTGCTTCCCCGGGACAGGGTCAATATAGCAATCAGCCCCAGCATTTT.

The V gene is TRBV24-1, the J gene TRBJ1-2, with unresolved D. Germline CDR1 and CDR2: KGHDR and SFDVKD. Deletions cut 5 bases from V and 6 bases from J, with 6 bases between. This CDR3 spans 11 amino acids. CDR3 nucleotides: TGTGCCACCAGTGGTCCGGATGGCTACACCTTC. Translation gives CATSGPDGYTF.

This clonotype has ten or more counts. The V gene is TRBV12-3 or TRBV12-4, the J gene TRBJ2-1; D may be TRBD2 (5 bases). Between the trimmed V and J ends, which lost 10 bases and 2 bases, there was a span of 18 bases. The length of the CDR3 is 15 residues. The CDR3 DNA reads TGTGCCATTTCATTGGGAGATGGGACCTACAATGAGCAGTTCTTC. It codes for CAISLGDGTYNEQFF.

The CDR3 DNA sequence: TGTGCCAGCAGCCCCCCCCCGGTCGGGACAGTTGGTAACTATGGCTACACCTTC. Its translation is CASSPPPVGTVGNYGYTF. The J gene is TRBJ1-2, the V gene TRBV7-2, with TRBD1 identical over 7 bases. This CDR3 region has 18 residues. V shed 5 bases and J 1 base; nucleotides not matched to a gene: 16. The V gene's germline CDR1 is SGHTA and CDR2 FQGNSA.